This passage covers 20 T cell receptor beta chains from one sample sequenced in a study of cytomegalovirus exposure and HLA in healthy donors. Primers: 60 Vbeta forward and 13 Jbeta reverse. TCRdb keeps only in-frame clones here, not all; method: immunoSEQ multiplex PCR. The sample lists fewer than 130,000 clones, about 74% occurring once. Sequenced input: PBMCs. These receptors were collected from a female donor in good health and CMV-seropositive.

This rearrangement joins TRBV13 to TRBJ1-1; D gene uncertain. The germline V gene encodes CDR1 PRHDT and CDR2 FYEKMQ (reference sequence). The V end was cut by 5 bases, the J end by 5 bases, with 12 bases between. This CDR3 region has 13 residues. The chain's CDR3 is CASSPPYGTEAFF. For the CDR3, the DNA is TGTGCCAGCAGCCCTCCCTACGGTACTGAAGCTTTCTTT.

This chain joins TRBV27 and TRBJ2-3; perhaps TRBD1 as D (6 bases). Germline assignment: CDR1 MNHEY and CDR2 SMNVEV (reference sequence). V lost 5 bases and J lost 5, with 17 bases in between. The CDR3 is made up of 15 amino acids. The CDR3 region is CASSTKQGRRDTQYF. CDR3 DNA: TGTGCCAGCAGTACGAAACAGGGTCGGAGAGATACGCAGTATTTT.

The chain carries TRBV5-1 and TRBJ1-2; tentatively, D is TRBD1 (6 bases). V lost 0 bases and J lost 2, with 11 bases in between. CDR1 and CDR2 (germline): SGHRS, YFSETQ. The CDR3 runs 15 residues. CDR3 in amino acids: CASSLEQGPNYGYTF. In nucleotides, the CDR3 is TGCGCCAGCAGCTTGGAACAGGGTCCCAACTATGGCTACACCTTC.

In its sample, this clone was seen a few times. The chain employs TRBV2 and TRBJ1-1, with 8 bases fitting TRBD1. Germline trimming cut 7 bases from V and 1 base from J; bases unmatched to any gene: 5. This CDR3 is 14 amino acids long. CDR1 and CDR2 (germline): SNHLY, FYNNEI. CDR3 bases: TGTGCCAGCATTAGGACAGGGCGGAACACTGAAGCTTTCTTT. Its protein is CASIRTGRNTEAFF.

Only a few counts were recorded for this clone. This chain links TRBV7-9 with TRBJ2-2; 11 bases are a match to TRBD1. This CDR3 spans 15 amino acids. V lost 7 bases to trimming and J lost 6 bases; unmatched junction nucleotides: 7. From germline, CDR1 is SEHNR and CDR2 FQNEAQ (reference sequence). The CDR3 DNA sequence: TGTGCCAGCATCCGGACAGGGGGCTTTGCCGGGGAGCTGTTTTTT. Its protein is CASIRTGGFAGELFF.

V usage is TRBV28 and J usage is TRBJ2-7, with TRBD2 identical over 8 bases. From germline, CDR1 is MDHEN and CDR2 SYDVKM. The CDR3 sequence is 14 residues long. Trimming took 7 bases from V and 0 from J; bases not matched to a gene: 5. The CDR3 nucleotides read TGTGCCAGCACCTATAGCGGGGCCTCCTACGAGCAGTACTTC. Its translation: CASTYSGASYEQYF.

The rearrangement joins TRBV4-2 to TRBJ2-5; the D gene is possibly TRBD1 (5 bases). The CDR3 totals 18 residues. V dropped 1 base and J dropped 2 bases, with 20 bases sitting between them. Germline V lookup: CDR1 LGHNA, CDR2 YNFKEQ. In nucleotides, the CDR3 is TGTGCCAGCAGCCAAGGCCTGGGGCTTTCAAAGGGACAAGAGACCCAGTACTTC. Translated: CASSQGLGLSKGQETQYF.

The V gene is TRBV18, the J gene TRBJ1-6, with TRBD1 as a possible D gene (6 bases). Germline CDR1 and CDR2: KGHSH and LQKENI. The germline V and J ends were trimmed by 0 bases and 8 bases, with 11 bases remaining between them. The CDR3 has 15 residues. This CDR3 reads CASSPPQGQYSPLHF. CDR3 bases: TGTGCCAGCTCACCACCCCAGGGGCAGTATTCACCCCTCCACTTT.

V usage is TRBV2 and J usage is TRBJ1-5, with D possibly matching TRBD1 (6 bases). V dropped 7 bases and J dropped 6 bases, with 16 bases sitting between them. Germline CDR1 SNHLY, CDR2 FYNNEI. The CDR3 covers 14 residues. CDR3 residues: CASKTQGQGQPQHF. Written as DNA, the CDR3 is TGTGCCAGCAAAACACAGGGTCAGGGTCAGCCCCAGCATTTT.

This clone appeared a few times. V is TRBV28 and J is TRBJ2-1, with D tentatively TRBD2 (5 bases). Germline V lookup: CDR1 MDHEN, CDR2 SYDVKM. The CDR3 loop spans 17 amino acids. V lost 5 bases, J lost 4 bases, and 21 bases lay in between. CDR3 region: CASSPISSPTVYNEQFF. The CDR3 coding sequence is TGTGCCAGCAGTCCCATATCTAGCCCCACTGTTTACAATGAGCAGTTCTTC.

V is TRBV4-2 and J is TRBJ1-1; D remains ambiguous. The germline CDR1 and CDR2 sequences are LGHNA and YNFKEQ. The V gene lost 1 base and the J gene lost 1 base, with 13 bases spanning the gap. CDR3 length: 16 residues. DNA of the CDR3: TGTGCCAGCAGCCAAGTTTTTCTGAGGGAGAACACTGAAGCTTTCTTT. Encoded protein: CASSQVFLRENTEAFF.

The chain carries TRBV4-2 and TRBJ1-1; D gene uncertain. The CDR3 totals 15 residues. CDR1 LGHNA and CDR2 YNFKEQ come from the germline V gene. V was clipped by 2 bases and J by 1 base, with 11 bases between them. In DNA form, the CDR3 reads TGTGCCAGCAGCCAACCTTCCCTAGAGAACACTGAAGCTTTCTTT. It yields the protein CASSQPSLENTEAFF.

The chain has TRBV7-6 and TRBJ2-1; 14 nucleotides agree with TRBD2. CDR3 length equals 19 residues. V shed 2 bases and J 2 bases; nucleotides not matched to a gene: 8. Germline loops: CDR1 SGHVS, CDR2 FNYEAQ. CDR3 protein: CASSLLGTSGSKAYNEQFF. The CDR3 coding sequence is TGTGCCAGCAGCTTATTGGGGACTAGCGGGAGTAAGGCCTACAATGAGCAGTTCTTC.

This clone was found once. The chain joins TRBV28 to TRBJ2-2; D may be TRBD2 (6 bases). CDR3 length: 15 amino acids. The V gene lost 6 bases and the J gene lost 2 bases, with 13 bases spanning the gap. Germline V lookup: CDR1 MDHEN, CDR2 SYDVKM. The CDR3 DNA follows: TGTGCCAGCAGACTCCGGGACTCCAACACCGGGGAGCTGTTTTTT. It translates to CASRLRDSNTGELFF.

The chain couples TRBV18 to TRBJ1-4; possibly TRBD1 for D (6 bases). Trimming stripped 6 bases from V and 8 bases from J, with 13 bases between. CDR1 is KGHSH and CDR2 is LQKENI in the germline V gene. This CDR3 region has 13 residues. Here the CDR3 reads CASSRGGSEKLFF. The CDR3 DNA is TGTGCCAGCTCGCGGGGGGGCAGCGAAAAACTGTTTTTT.

The chain links TRBV10-3 to TRBJ2-5, with 12 nucleotides matching TRBD2. The CDR3 is 17 amino acids. Germline V gene sequence: CDR1 ENHRY, CDR2 SYGVKD. Trimming took 3 bases from V and 5 from J; bases not matched to a gene: 10. CDR3 sequence: CAISDLLAGGPGETQYF. The DNA of the CDR3 is TGTGCCATCAGTGACCTTCTAGCGGGGGGGCCAGGGGAGACCCAGTACTTC.

The chain couples TRBV7-6 to TRBJ1-1; D is possibly TRBD1 (5 bases). Trimming left V 2 bases short and J 4 bases short, with 14 bases between. This CDR3 is 15 amino acids long. The germline gives CDR1 SGHVS, CDR2 FNYEAQ. The CDR3 bases are TGTGCCAGCAGCTTAACGAGGGGAGGCGGCACTGAAGCTTTCTTT. It codes for CASSLTRGGGTEAFF.

This chain joins TRBV5-1 and TRBJ1-1, with TRBD1 matching 10 bases. Germline values: CDR1 SGHRS, CDR2 YFSETQ. V lost 4 bases and J lost 7; bases outside the gene matches: 7. This CDR3 spans 14 amino acids. The CDR3, as DNA: TGCGCCAGCAGCGTTCGGGACAGGGGTGATGAAGCTTTCTTT. Its protein is CASSVRDRGDEAFF.

CDR3 nucleotides: TGTGCCAGCAGCCCCATCAAACAGGGGCGGGGCCTTCGAGAGACCCAGTACTTC. It is translated as CASSPIKQGRGLRETQYF. The chain employs TRBV14 and TRBJ2-5; a weak D match, TRBD1 (7 bases). Germline V gene sequence: CDR1 SGHDN, CDR2 FVKESK. The CDR3 contains 18 residues. Trimming stripped 4 bases from V and 4 bases from J, with 25 bases between.

This rearrangement joins TRBV11-2 to TRBJ2-7, with D possibly being TRBD2 (6 bases). Germline V gives CDR1 SGHAT, CDR2 FQNNGV. Trimming stripped 3 bases from V and 2 bases from J, with 14 bases between. The CDR3 totals 15 residues. The CDR3 DNA reads TGTGCCAGCAGCTTTTTGGAGGGTGTGACCTACGAGCAGTACTTC. Encoded protein: CASSFLEGVTYEQYF.